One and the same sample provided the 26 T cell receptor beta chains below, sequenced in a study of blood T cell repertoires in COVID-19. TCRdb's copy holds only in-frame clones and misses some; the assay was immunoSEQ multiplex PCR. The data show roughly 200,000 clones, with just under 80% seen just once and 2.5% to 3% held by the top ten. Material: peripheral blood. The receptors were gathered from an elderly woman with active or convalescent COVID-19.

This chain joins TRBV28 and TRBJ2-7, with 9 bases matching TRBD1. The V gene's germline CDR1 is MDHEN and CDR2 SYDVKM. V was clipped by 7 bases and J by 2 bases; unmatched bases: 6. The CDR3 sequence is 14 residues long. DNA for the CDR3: TGTGCCAGCAATGGACAGGGGAAGGCCTACGAGCAGTACTTC. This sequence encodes CASNGQGKAYEQYF.

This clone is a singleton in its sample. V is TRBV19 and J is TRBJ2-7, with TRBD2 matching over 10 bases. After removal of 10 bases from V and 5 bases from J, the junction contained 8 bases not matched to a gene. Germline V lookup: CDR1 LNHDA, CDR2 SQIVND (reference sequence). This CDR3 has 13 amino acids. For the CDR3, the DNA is TGTGCCACCCAAGCGGGGGGGGGTGACGAGCAGTACTTC. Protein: CATQAGGGDEQYF.

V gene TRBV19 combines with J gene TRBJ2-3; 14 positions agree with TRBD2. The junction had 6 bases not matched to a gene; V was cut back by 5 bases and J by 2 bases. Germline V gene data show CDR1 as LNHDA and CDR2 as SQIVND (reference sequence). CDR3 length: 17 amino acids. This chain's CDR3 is CASSLGLAGAFTDTQYF. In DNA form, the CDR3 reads TGTGCCAGTAGTTTGGGACTAGCGGGGGCCTTCACAGATACGCAGTATTTT.

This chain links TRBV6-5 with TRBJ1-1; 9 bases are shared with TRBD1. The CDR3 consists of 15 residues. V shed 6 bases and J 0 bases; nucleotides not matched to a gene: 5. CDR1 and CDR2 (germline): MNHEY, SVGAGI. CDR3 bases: TGTGCCAGCAGCCTACAGGGGGCGGTGAACACTGAAGCTTTCTTT. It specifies CASSLQGAVNTEAFF.

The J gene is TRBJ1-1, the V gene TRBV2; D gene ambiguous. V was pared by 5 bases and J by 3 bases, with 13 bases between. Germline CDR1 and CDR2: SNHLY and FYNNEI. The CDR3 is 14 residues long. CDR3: CASSSVGADTEAFF. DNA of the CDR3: TGTGCCAGCAGTTCCGTAGGCGCGGACACTGAAGCTTTCTTT.

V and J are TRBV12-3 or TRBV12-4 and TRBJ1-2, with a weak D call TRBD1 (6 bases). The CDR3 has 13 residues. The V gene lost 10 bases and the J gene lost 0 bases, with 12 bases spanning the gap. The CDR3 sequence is CAIQGYSNYGYTF. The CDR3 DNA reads TGTGCCATCCAGGGGTATTCTAACTATGGCTACACCTTC.

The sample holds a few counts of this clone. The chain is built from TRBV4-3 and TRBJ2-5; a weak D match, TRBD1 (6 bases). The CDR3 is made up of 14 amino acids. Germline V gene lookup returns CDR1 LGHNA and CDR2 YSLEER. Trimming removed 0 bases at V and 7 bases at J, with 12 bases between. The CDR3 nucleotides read TGCGCCAGCAGCCAAGAGGGCGAAGGGGGGACCCAGTACTTC. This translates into CASSQEGEGGTQYF.

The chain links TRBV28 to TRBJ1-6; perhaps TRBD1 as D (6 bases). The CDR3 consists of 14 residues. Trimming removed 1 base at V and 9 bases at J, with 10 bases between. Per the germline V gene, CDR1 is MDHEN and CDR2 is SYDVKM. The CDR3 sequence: CASSLYRVSSPLHF. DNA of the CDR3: TGTGCCAGCAGTTTATACAGGGTTAGTTCACCCCTCCACTTT.

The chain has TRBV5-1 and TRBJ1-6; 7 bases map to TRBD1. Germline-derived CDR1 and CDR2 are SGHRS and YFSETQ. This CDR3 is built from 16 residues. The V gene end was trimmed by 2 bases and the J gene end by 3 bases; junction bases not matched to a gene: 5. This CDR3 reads CASSLEQGSYNSPLHF. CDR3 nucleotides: TGCGCCAGCAGCTTAGAACAGGGGAGCTATAATTCACCCCTCCACTTT.

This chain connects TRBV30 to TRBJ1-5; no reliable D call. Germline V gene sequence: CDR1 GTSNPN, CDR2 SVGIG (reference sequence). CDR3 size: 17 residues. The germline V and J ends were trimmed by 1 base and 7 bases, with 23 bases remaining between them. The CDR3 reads CAWSDTGGHLGAQPQHF. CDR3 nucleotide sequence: TGTGCCTGGAGTGACACGGGAGGGCACCTCGGAGCCCAGCCCCAGCATTTT.

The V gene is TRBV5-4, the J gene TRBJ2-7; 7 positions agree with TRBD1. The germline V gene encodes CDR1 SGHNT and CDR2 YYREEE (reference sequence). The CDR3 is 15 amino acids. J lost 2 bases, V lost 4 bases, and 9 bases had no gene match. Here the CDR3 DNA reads TGTGCCAGCAGCGGACGACAGGGCAACCCCTACGAGCAGTACTTC. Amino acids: CASSGRQGNPYEQYF.

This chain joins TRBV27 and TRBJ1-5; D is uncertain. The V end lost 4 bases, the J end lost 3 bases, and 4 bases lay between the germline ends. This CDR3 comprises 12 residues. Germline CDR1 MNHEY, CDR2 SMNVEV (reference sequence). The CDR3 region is CASSSINQPQHF. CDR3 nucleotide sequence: TGTGCCAGCAGTTCCATCAATCAGCCCCAGCATTTT.

CDR3 coding DNA: TGTGCCAGCAGCGTAGCGGCGGGGGAGACCCAGTACTTC. Translated: CASSVAAGETQYF. The V and J genes are TRBV9 and TRBJ2-5, with a weak D call TRBD2 (6 bases). V lost 0 bases and J 5 bases, leaving 8 bases between the germline ends. CDR3 length: 13 residues. In germline, CDR1 is SGDLS, CDR2 YYNGEE. Full variable domain (outside the CDR3, taken from reference TRBV9 and TRBJ2-5): DSGVTQTPKHLITATGQRVTLRCSPRSGDLSVYWYQQSLDQGLQFLIQYYNGEERAKGNILERFSAQQFPDLHSELNLSSLELGDSALYFCASSVAAGETQYFGPGTRLLVL.

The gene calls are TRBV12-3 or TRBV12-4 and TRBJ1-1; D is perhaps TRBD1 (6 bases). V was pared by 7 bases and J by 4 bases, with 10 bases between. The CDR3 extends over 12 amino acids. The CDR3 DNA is TGTGCCAGCACCAGGGGTTTCACTGAAGCTTTCTTT. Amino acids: CASTRGFTEAFF.

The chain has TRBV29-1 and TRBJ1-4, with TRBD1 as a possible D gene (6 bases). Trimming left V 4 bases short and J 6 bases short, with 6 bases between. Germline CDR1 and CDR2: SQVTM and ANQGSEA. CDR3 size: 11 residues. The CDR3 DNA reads TGCAGCGTTGGGGGGCATGAAAAACTGTTTTTT. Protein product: CSVGGHEKLFF.

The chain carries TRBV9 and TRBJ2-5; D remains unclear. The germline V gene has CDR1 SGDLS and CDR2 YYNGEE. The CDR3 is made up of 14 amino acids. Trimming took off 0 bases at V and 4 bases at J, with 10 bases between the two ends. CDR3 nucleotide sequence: TGTGCCAGCAGCGTAGGGGTAGCTGGAGAGACCCAGTACTTC. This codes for CASSVGVAGETQYF.

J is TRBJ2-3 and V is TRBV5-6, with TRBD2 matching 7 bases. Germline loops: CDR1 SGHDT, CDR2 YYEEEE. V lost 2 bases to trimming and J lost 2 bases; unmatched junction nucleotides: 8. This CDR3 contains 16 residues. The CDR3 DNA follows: TGTGCCAGCAGCTTTTCGGCGGGGGTGGCCACAGATACGCAGTATTTT. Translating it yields CASSFSAGVATDTQYF.

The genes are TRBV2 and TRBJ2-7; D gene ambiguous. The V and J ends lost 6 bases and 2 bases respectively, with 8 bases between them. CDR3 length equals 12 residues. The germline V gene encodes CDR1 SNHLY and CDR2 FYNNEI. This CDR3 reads CASRATAYEQYF. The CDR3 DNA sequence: TGTGCCAGCAGAGCGACCGCCTACGAGCAGTACTTC.

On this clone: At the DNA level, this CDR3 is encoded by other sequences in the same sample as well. CDR3 amino acids: CASSLVPGQETQYF. In DNA, the CDR3 is TGCGCCAGCAGCTTGGTGCCAGGGCAAGAGACCCAGTACTTC. The chain joins TRBV5-1 to TRBJ2-5; TRBD1 might be the D (5 bases). The CDR3 has 14 residues. Germline lookup yields CDR1 SGHRS and CDR2 YFSETQ. V was shortened by 0 bases and J by 2 bases, with 8 bases between the two germline ends.

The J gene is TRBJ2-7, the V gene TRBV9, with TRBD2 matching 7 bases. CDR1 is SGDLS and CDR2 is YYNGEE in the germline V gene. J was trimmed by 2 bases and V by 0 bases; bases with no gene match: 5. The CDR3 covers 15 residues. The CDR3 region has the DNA TGTGCCAGCAGCGTAGCTACGGGGGGACCCTACGAGCAGTACTTC. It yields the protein CASSVATGGPYEQYF.

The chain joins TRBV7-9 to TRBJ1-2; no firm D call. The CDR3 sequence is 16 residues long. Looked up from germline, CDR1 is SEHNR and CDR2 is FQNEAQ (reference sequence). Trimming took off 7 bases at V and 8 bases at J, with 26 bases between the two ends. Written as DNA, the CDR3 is TGTGCCAGCATCCCTTACTTACCGAGTCCTGAGGAGGGCTACACCTTC. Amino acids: CASIPYLPSPEEGYTF.

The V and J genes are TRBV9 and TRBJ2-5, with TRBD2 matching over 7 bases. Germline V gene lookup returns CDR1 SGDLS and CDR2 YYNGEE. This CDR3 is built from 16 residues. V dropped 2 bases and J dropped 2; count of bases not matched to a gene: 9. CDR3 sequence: CASSVGVVSGQETQYF. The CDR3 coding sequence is TGTGCCAGCAGCGTCGGTGTTGTTAGCGGGCAAGAGACCCAGTACTTC.

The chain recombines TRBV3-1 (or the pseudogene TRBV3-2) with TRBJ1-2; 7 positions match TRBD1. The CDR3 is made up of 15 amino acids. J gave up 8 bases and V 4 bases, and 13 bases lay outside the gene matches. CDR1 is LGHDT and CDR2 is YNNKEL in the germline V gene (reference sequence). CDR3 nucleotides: TGTGCCAGCAGCCTGGGATACAGGGGAGGTATAGGCTACACCTTC. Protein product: CASSLGYRGGIGYTF.

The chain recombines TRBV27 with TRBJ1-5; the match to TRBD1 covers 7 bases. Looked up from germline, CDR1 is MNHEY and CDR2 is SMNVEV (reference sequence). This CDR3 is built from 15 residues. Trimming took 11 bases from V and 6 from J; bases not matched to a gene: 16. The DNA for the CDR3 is TGTGCCGGACCCCTGTGGAAGGGGGCTTGTCAGCCCCAGCATTTT. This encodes CAGPLWKGACQPQHF.

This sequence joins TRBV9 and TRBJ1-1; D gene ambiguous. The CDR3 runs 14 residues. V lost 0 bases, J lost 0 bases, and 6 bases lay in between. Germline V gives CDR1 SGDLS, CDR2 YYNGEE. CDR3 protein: CASSVGQVNTEAFF. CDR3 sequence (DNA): TGTGCCAGCAGCGTAGGGCAGGTGAACACTGAAGCTTTCTTT.

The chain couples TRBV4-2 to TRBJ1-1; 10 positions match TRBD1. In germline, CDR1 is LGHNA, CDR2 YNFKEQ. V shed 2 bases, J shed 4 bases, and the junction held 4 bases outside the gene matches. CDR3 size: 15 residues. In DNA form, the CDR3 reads TGTGCCAGCAGCCAACCTAGGGACAGGGGCACTGAAGCTTTCTTT. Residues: CASSQPRDRGTEAFF.